The 27 T cell receptor beta chains below all came from one sample that was sequenced in a study of blood T cell repertoires in COVID-19. Data came from immunoSEQ multiplex PCR; TCRdb stores just in-frame clones and leaves some out. The sample holds roughly 30,000 clones; roughly 84% are singletons and the top ten take approximately 10%. Sequenced material: peripheral blood. The receptors were sampled from an elderly man with active COVID-19.

The chain employs TRBV5-4 and TRBJ2-1; 9 bases align to TRBD1. CDR3 length: 15 residues. After removal of 2 bases from V and 3 bases from J, the junction contained 3 bases not matched to a gene. Germline-derived CDR1 and CDR2 are SGHNT and YYREEE (reference sequence). In DNA form, the CDR3 reads TGTGCCAGCAGCTTTGGACAGGGGCACTACAATGAGCAGTTCTTC. It yields the protein CASSFGQGHYNEQFF. Full variable domain (rest looked up from reference TRBV5-4 and TRBJ2-1): ETGVTQSPTHLIKTRGQQVTLRCSSQSGHNTVSWYQQALGQGPQFIFQYYREEENGRGNFPPRFSGLQFPNYSSELNVNALELDDSALYLCASSFGQGHYNEQFFGPGTRLTVL.

The chain links TRBV5-5 to TRBJ1-5, with D unclear. Germline CDR1 and CDR2: SGHKS and YYEKEE (reference sequence). The V end was cut by 0 bases, the J end by 1 base, with 8 bases between. The CDR3 is 15 amino acids. The CDR3: CASSLGLESNQPQHF. CDR3 nucleotide sequence: TGTGCCAGCAGCTTGGGACTCGAAAGCAATCAGCCCCAGCATTTT. The whole variable domain, filled in from reference TRBV5-5 and TRBJ1-5, reads DAGVTQSPTHLIKTRGQQVTLRCSPISGHKSVSWYQQVLGQGPQFIFQYYEKEERGRGNFPDRFSARQFPNYSSELNVNALLLGDSALYLCASSLGLESNQPQHFGDGTRLSIL.

The V and J genes are TRBV28 and TRBJ1-5; D not certain. Germline CDR1 MDHEN, CDR2 SYDVKM. Trimming left V 5 bases short and J 3 bases short, with 5 bases between. The CDR3 is made up of 12 amino acids. The CDR3 DNA reads TGTGCCAGCAGTCTAAACAATCAGCCCCAGCATTTT. This sequence encodes CASSLNNQPQHF.

The genes are TRBV2 and TRBJ2-5; 14 nucleotides match TRBD2. The germline CDR1 and CDR2 sequences are SNHLY and FYNNEI. J was trimmed by 4 bases and V by 6 bases; bases with no gene match: 7. The CDR3 totals 16 residues. CDR3 protein: CASRFGLAGGPETQYF. DNA of the CDR3: TGTGCCAGCAGATTTGGACTAGCGGGGGGCCCAGAGACCCAGTACTTC.

This clone was recorded a few times. V is TRBV28 and J is TRBJ2-3; 12 nucleotides match TRBD2. CDR1 MDHEN and CDR2 SYDVKM come from the germline V gene. J was trimmed by 5 bases and V by 6 bases; bases with no gene match: 15. The CDR3 sequence is 18 residues long. Here the CDR3 reads CASRGPTGLAGSGDTQYF. DNA of the CDR3: TGTGCCAGCAGAGGCCCGACAGGACTAGCGGGATCAGGAGATACGCAGTATTTT.

The CDR3 DNA follows: TGTGCCAGTTTTAGCGGGGGGGCAGGGGATACGCAGTATTTT. Translating it yields CASFSGGAGDTQYF. The chain has TRBV19 and TRBJ2-3, with 11 bases fitting TRBD2. The CDR3 length is 14 residues. V shed 8 bases, J shed 6 bases, and the junction held 7 bases outside the gene matches. Germline CDR1 reads LNHDA; CDR2 reads SQIVND (reference sequence). The full variable domain, with the rest looked up from reference TRBV19 and TRBJ2-3, is DGGITQSPKYLFRKEGQNVTLSCEQNLNHDAMYWYRQDPGQGLRLIYYSQIVNDFQKGDIAEGYSVSREKKESFPLTVTSAQKNPTAFYLCASFSGGAGDTQYFGPGTRLTVL.

The chain combines TRBV11-1 with TRBJ2-1; the match to TRBD2 covers 9 bases. The germline gives CDR1 SGHAT, CDR2 FQDESV (reference sequence). The V segment lost 1 base and the J segment 3 bases; nucleotides outside the gene matches: 4. The CDR3 covers 16 residues. The CDR3: CASSLEGGGVYNEQFF. The CDR3 DNA follows: TGTGCCAGCAGCTTAGAGGGCGGGGGGGTCTACAATGAGCAGTTCTTC.

The DNA for the CDR3 is TGTGCCAGCAGTGATCTAGCCGATACGCAGTATTTT. This encodes CASSDLADTQYF. V gene TRBV2 combines with J gene TRBJ2-3; weak D call: TRBD2 (5 bases). Per germline, CDR1 SNHLY and CDR2 FYNNEI. The CDR3 covers 12 residues. Between the trimmed V and J ends, which lost 3 bases and 6 bases, there was a span of 7 bases.

The chain recombines TRBV5-6 with TRBJ1-1; D might be TRBD1 (6 bases). The CDR3 is 16 residues long. Deletions cut 0 bases from V and 0 bases from J, with 12 bases between. Germline lookup yields CDR1 SGHDT and CDR2 YYEEEE. CDR3 in amino acids: CASSLVTWGLNTEAFF. CDR3 sequence (DNA): TGTGCCAGCAGCTTGGTGACTTGGGGGCTGAACACTGAAGCTTTCTTT.

The CDR3 DNA reads TGTGCCAGCATGGGCAGGGTCCTCTATGGCTACACCTTC. This gives the protein CASMGRVLYGYTF. The rearrangement uses TRBV2 and TRBJ1-2, with D perhaps TRBD1 (5 bases). CDR1 is SNHLY, CDR2 FYNNEI, per germline. The CDR3 covers 13 residues. V was shortened by 7 bases and J by 4 bases, with 13 bases between the two germline ends.

This chain connects TRBV7-9 to TRBJ1-5, with 8 bases lining up with TRBD1. CDR3 length equals 14 residues. With 5 bases clipped from V and 6 bases from J, the junction kept 6 bases outside the gene matches. Looked up from germline, CDR1 is SEHNR and CDR2 is FQNEAQ (reference sequence). CDR3 sequence (DNA): TGTGCCAGCAGCCGGACAGGGATCGGTCAGCCCCAGCATTTT. The encoded protein is CASSRTGIGQPQHF.

CDR3 sequence: CASHTGDTGELFF. The CDR3 nucleotides read TGTGCCAGCCATACAGGGGACACCGGGGAGCTGTTTTTT. The rearrangement joins TRBV5-6 to TRBJ2-2; 7 bases agree with TRBD1. This CDR3 is 13 amino acids long. V shed 7 bases, J shed 3 bases, and the junction held 3 bases outside the gene matches. Germline CDR1 reads SGHDT; CDR2 reads YYEEEE.

The CDR3 bases are TGTGCCAGCTGGACAGGCGAAGGCAATCAGCCCCAGCATTTT. This sequence encodes CASWTGEGNQPQHF. The chain couples TRBV10-3 to TRBJ1-5; 7 bases fit TRBD1. The CDR3 runs to 14 residues. Germline assignment: CDR1 ENHRY and CDR2 SYGVKD. V dropped 10 bases and J dropped 2; count of bases not matched to a gene: 8.

The CDR3 here is CASSGGVYGYTF. CDR3 DNA sequence: TGTGCCAGCAGCGGGGGCGTATATGGCTACACCTTC. The V gene is TRBV5-6, the J gene TRBJ1-2, with a tentative D call TRBD1 (6 bases). The CDR3 has 12 amino acids. Germline assignment: CDR1 SGHDT and CDR2 YYEEEE. Between the trimmed V and J ends, which lost 4 bases and 5 bases, there was a span of 9 bases.

The table lists this clone with a few counts. The chain employs TRBV9 and TRBJ2-3; 7 bases are shared with TRBD1. Per the germline V gene, CDR1 is SGDLS and CDR2 is YYNGEE. This CDR3 spans 16 amino acids. Trimming took 4 bases from V and 2 from J; bases not matched to a gene: 10. CDR3 amino acids: CASSSGLGQSTDTQYF. The CDR3 DNA follows: TGTGCCAGCAGCTCAGGGTTGGGACAGTCCACAGATACGCAGTATTTT.

The chain is built from TRBV2 and TRBJ1-3; weak D call: TRBD1 (6 bases). The CDR3 consists of 13 residues. Trimming removed 5 bases from V and 7 bases from J, with 12 bases in between. Germline V gene sequence: CDR1 SNHLY, CDR2 FYNNEI. CDR3 nucleotides: TGTGCCAGCAGTAACGGCCAGGGGAACACCATATATTTT. It is translated as CASSNGQGNTIYF.

J is TRBJ1-2 and V is TRBV4-1, with D perhaps TRBD1 (6 bases). Germline CDR1 and CDR2: MGHRA and YSYEKL. The length of the CDR3 is 14 residues. The ends were cut back, 4 bases at V and 4 bases at J, with 13 bases in the middle. The CDR3 DNA reads as TGCGCCAGCAGCCTAGATGACAGGACCTATGGCTACACCTTC. Amino acid sequence: CASSLDDRTYGYTF.

The J gene is TRBJ1-2, the V gene TRBV27; no firm D call. The germline V and J ends were trimmed by 3 bases and 5 bases, with 10 bases remaining between them. Germline loops: CDR1 MNHEY, CDR2 SMNVEV (reference sequence). This CDR3 region has 13 residues. The CDR3: CASSLRESYGYTF. CDR3 coding DNA: TGTGCCAGCAGTTTGAGGGAATCATATGGCTACACCTTC.

The V gene is TRBV5-1, the J gene TRBJ2-7; a possible D gene is TRBD1 (6 bases). Germline CDR1 and CDR2: SGHRS and YFSETQ. Trimming removed 5 bases from V and 0 bases from J, with 9 bases in between. The length of the CDR3 is 13 residues. The CDR3 sequence is CASRRDISYEQYF. CDR3 DNA sequence: TGCGCCAGCAGAAGGGACATCTCCTACGAGCAGTACTTC.

The V call is TRBV7-9, the J call TRBJ2-5; 10 nucleotides agree with TRBD1. Germline-derived CDR1 and CDR2 are SEHNR and FQNEAQ (reference sequence). CDR3 length: 15 residues. The V gene end was trimmed by 5 bases and the J gene end by 4 bases; junction bases not matched to a gene: 7. CDR3: CASSLGGQGRETQYF. CDR3 coding DNA: TGTGCCAGCAGCCTGGGGGGACAGGGGAGAGAGACCCAGTACTTC.

V and J are TRBV5-4 and TRBJ2-7, with a tentative D call TRBD1 (5 bases). The CDR3 is made up of 13 amino acids. Germline-derived CDR1 and CDR2 are SGHNT and YYREEE (reference sequence). V lost 3 bases and J 2 bases, leaving 9 bases between the germline ends. CDR3 DNA: TGTGCCAGCAGCTCGGACATGACCTACGAGCAGTACTTC. Translation gives CASSSDMTYEQYF. Full variable domain (remainder filled in from reference TRBV5-4 and TRBJ2-7): ETGVTQSPTHLIKTRGQQVTLRCSSQSGHNTVSWYQQALGQGPQFIFQYYREEENGRGNFPPRFSGLQFPNYSSELNVNALELDDSALYLCASSSDMTYEQYFGPGTRLTVT.

In its sample, this clone was seen a few times. V is TRBV25-1 and J is TRBJ2-2; 13 bases map to TRBD2. The V and J ends lost 3 bases and 4 bases, in that order; junction bases with no gene match: 8. The length of the CDR3 is 18 residues. Germline values: CDR1 MGHDK, CDR2 SYGVNS. CDR3 nucleotides: TGTGCCAGCAGTGAGCGCACGGGACTAGCGGGGCGCACCGGGGAGCTGTTTTTT. It codes for CASSERTGLAGRTGELFF.

Relative to its sample, this clone is medium-sized. The V and J genes are TRBV5-4 and TRBJ1-3; possibly TRBD1 for D (5 bases). Trimming left V 2 bases short and J 2 bases short, with 14 bases between. CDR3 length: 16 residues. Germline V CDR1 and CDR2: SGHNT, YYREEE (reference sequence). Written as DNA, the CDR3 is TGTGCCAGCAGCTTTGGGGCAGGGCGGACTGGAAACACCATATATTTT. Amino acids: CASSFGAGRTGNTIYF.

J is TRBJ2-3 and V is TRBV20-1, with 7 bases matching TRBD2. Germline trimming cut 3 bases from V and 1 base from J; bases unmatched to any gene: 4. CDR3 length: 14 amino acids. Germline CDR1 DFQATT, CDR2 SNEGSKA (reference sequence). CDR3 sequence: CSASEAGGTDTQYF. In DNA form, the CDR3 reads TGCAGTGCTAGTGAGGCGGGGGGCACAGATACGCAGTATTTT.

The chain links TRBV30 to TRBJ1-1; 9 nucleotides match TRBD1. V dropped 5 bases and J dropped 4; count of bases not matched to a gene: 2. CDR3 length equals 12 residues. Per germline, CDR1 GTSNPN and CDR2 SVGIG (reference sequence). The CDR3 DNA follows: TGTGCCTGGGGACAGGGGACCACTGAAGCTTTCTTT. Protein product: CAWGQGTTEAFF.

The chain links TRBV2 to TRBJ2-7, with TRBD1 identical over 7 bases. J gave up 3 bases and V 6 bases, and 14 bases lay outside the gene matches. The CDR3 length is 16 residues. CDR1 SNHLY and CDR2 FYNNEI come from the germline V gene. Here the CDR3 DNA reads TGTGCCAGCAGCTCCGGAAGGGGGCGTAAAGTCTACGAGCAGTACTTC. Protein product: CASSSGRGRKVYEQYF.

V gene TRBV6-5 combines with J gene TRBJ1-5; D not certain. CDR1 and CDR2 (germline): MNHEY, SVGAGI. CDR3 length equals 13 residues. V lost 10 bases, J lost 0 bases, and 10 bases lay in between. The CDR3 nucleotides are TGTGCCACCAAGACAAATAGCAATCAGCCCCAGCATTTT. Its translation: CATKTNSNQPQHF.